One and the same sample provided the 21 T cell receptor beta chains below, sequenced in a study of beta chain features in type 1 diabetes. Of the isolated RNA, all was reverse transcribed, and so the sequenced material was expressed TCRB transcripts. Produced via immunoSEQ multiplex PCR; TCRdb's table is partial and in-frame only. The sample includes 400,000 to 450,000 clones, roughly 13% of them seen just once. Sequencing input: naive CD4+ T cells from blood. The receptor set was obtained from a man under 40 in good health.

This clone was found a few times. The rearrangement links TRBV5-6 to TRBJ2-1, with D unclear. CDR1 is SGHDT and CDR2 is YYEEEE in the germline V gene. Trimming cost V 1 base and J 4 bases, with 9 bases left between them. This CDR3 is built from 14 residues. The CDR3 loop is CASSLPTWYNEQFF. The CDR3 DNA follows: TGTGCCAGCAGCTTGCCGACATGGTACAATGAGCAGTTCTTC.

J is TRBJ1-6 and V is TRBV11-2, with no clear D. V gave up 0 bases and J gave up 7 bases, with 10 bases separating them. Germline loops: CDR1 SGHAT, CDR2 FQNNGV. The length of the CDR3 is 15 residues. The CDR3 nucleotides read TGTGCCAGCAGCTTAGAAAGAGCGGGGAATTCACCCCTCCACTTT. Protein: CASSLERAGNSPLHF.

This clone was counted between two and nine times. The chain employs TRBV25-1 and TRBJ2-1, with D tentatively TRBD1 (5 bases). The CDR3 length is 14 residues. Germline loops: CDR1 MGHDK, CDR2 SYGVNS. V was shortened by 3 bases and J by 4 bases, with 10 bases between the two germline ends. CDR3 sequence: CASSEYRSYNEQFF. The DNA of the CDR3 is TGTGCCAGCAGTGAGTACAGGTCTTACAATGAGCAGTTCTTC.

This clone has just a few counts. J is TRBJ2-1 and V is TRBV7-6; D is undetermined. Trimming shortened V by 1 base and J by 7 bases, and 5 bases separated the two germline ends. This CDR3 is built from 12 residues. Germline V gene sequence: CDR1 SGHVS, CDR2 FNYEAQ. The CDR3 DNA is TGTGCCAGCAGCTTAGGGCGGAATGAGCAGTTCTTC. It codes for CASSLGRNEQFF.

This clone has a handful of counts. This chain links TRBV7-8 with TRBJ1-1; the D is unclear. Germline V gene lookup returns CDR1 SGHVS and CDR2 FQNEAQ. V was trimmed by 5 bases and J by 1 base, leaving 11 bases between them. The CDR3 spans 14 residues. The DNA of the CDR3 is TGTGCCAGCAGCCTTCTCCGCGAGAACACTGAAGCTTTCTTT. Amino acids: CASSLLRENTEAFF.

The V call is TRBV5-1, the J call TRBJ2-3; D is ambiguous. The germline V gene has CDR1 SGHRS and CDR2 YFSETQ. The CDR3 extends over 15 amino acids. The V end was cut by 0 bases, the J end by 2 bases, with 10 bases between. CDR3 nucleotides: TGCGCCAGCAGCTTGGAGGTTGGCACCACAGATACGCAGTATTTT. Translated: CASSLEVGTTDTQYF. The variable domain in full, with the rest retrieved from reference TRBV5-1 and TRBJ2-3, is KAGVTQTPRYLIKTRGQQVTLSCSPISGHRSVSWYQQTPGQGLQFLFEYFSETQRNKGNFPGRFSGRQFSNSRSEMNVSTLELGDSALYLCASSLEVGTTDTQYFGPGTRLTVL.

J is TRBJ2-1 and V is TRBV2; TRBD2 agrees at 10 bases. Germline V lookup: CDR1 SNHLY, CDR2 FYNNEI. V gave up 5 bases and J gave up 6 bases; unmatched junction bases: 7. This CDR3 comprises 15 residues. The CDR3 protein is CASSRDSGRPNEQFF. The CDR3 bases are TGTGCCAGCAGTCGTGATAGCGGGAGGCCCAATGAGCAGTTCTTC.

V gene TRBV2 combines with J gene TRBJ2-7, with 8 bases lining up with TRBD2. The CDR3 sequence is 13 residues long. Germline V gene sequence: CDR1 SNHLY, CDR2 FYNNEI. Trimming cost V 7 bases and J 4 bases; bases outside gene matches: 6. The CDR3 spells CASMLAGRYEQYF. In DNA, the CDR3 is TGTGCCAGCATGTTAGCGGGGCGGTACGAGCAGTACTTC.

The chain couples TRBV15 to TRBJ2-7; 15 nucleotides agree with TRBD2. The V gene's germline CDR1 is LNHNV and CDR2 YYDKDF (reference sequence). The CDR3 runs to 18 residues. Germline trimming cut 3 bases from V and 3 bases from J; bases unmatched to any gene: 9. The CDR3 sequence: CATSRKPGLAGGVYEQYF. CDR3 DNA sequence: TGTGCCACCAGCAGGAAACCGGGACTAGCGGGGGGAGTCTACGAGCAGTACTTC.

V usage is TRBV2 and J usage is TRBJ2-5; no clear D gene. V was trimmed by 7 bases and J by 3 bases, leaving 12 bases between them. From germline, CDR1 is SNHLY and CDR2 FYNNEI. The CDR3 is 13 residues long. CDR3 in DNA: TGTGCCAGCAAGCCCCGGGCGGAAGAGACCCAGTACTTC. It yields the protein CASKPRAEETQYF.

As regards this clone: The junction departs from the called germline gene at one end, perhaps through a read error. This chain connects TRBV2 to TRBJ1-1, with a possible D match to TRBD1 (5 bases). Germline CDR1 SNHLY, CDR2 FYNNEI. The CDR3 covers 15 residues. This CDR3 reads CASSEGSISGGRAFF. CDR3 DNA: TGTGCCAGCAGCGAAGGGTCAATCTCCGGGGGAAGGGCTTTCTTT.

This chain connects TRBV5-1 to TRBJ2-2; the D is unclear. The germline gives CDR1 SGHRS, CDR2 YFSETQ. This CDR3 is 14 amino acids long. V was pared by 1 base and J by 3 bases, with 7 bases between. Here the CDR3 DNA reads TGCGCCAGCAGCTTGTCCGGAGACACCGGGGAGCTGTTTTTT. Its translation: CASSLSGDTGELFF. Looking up the rest from reference TRBV5-1 and TRBJ2-2 gives the full variable domain: KAGVTQTPRYLIKTRGQQVTLSCSPISGHRSVSWYQQTPGQGLQFLFEYFSETQRNKGNFPGRFSGRQFSNSRSEMNVSTLELGDSALYLCASSLSGDTGELFFGEGSRLTVL.

This clone has more than one count but fewer than ten. The chain recombines TRBV4-3 with TRBJ2-5; TRBD2 matches at 10 bases. This CDR3 is 17 amino acids long. Germline values: CDR1 LGHNA, CDR2 YSLEER. V was clipped by 2 bases and J by 4 bases; unmatched bases: 10. The CDR3 spells CASSQLTAGGMAETQYF. CDR3 coding DNA: TGCGCCAGCAGCCAACTGACAGCGGGGGGGATGGCAGAGACCCAGTACTTC.

The gene calls are TRBV6-5 and TRBJ2-5, with a tentative D call TRBD2 (6 bases). The V gene's germline CDR1 is MNHEY and CDR2 SVGAGI. Trimming stripped 5 bases from V and 9 bases from J, with 13 bases between. This CDR3 is 12 amino acids long. The CDR3 region has the DNA TGTGCCAGCAGTGAGCCGGGGACTCCCCAGTACTTC. Translation: CASSEPGTPQYF.

This clone has more than one count but fewer than ten. V is TRBV30 and J is TRBJ1-2; the match to TRBD1 covers 8 bases. The V gene's germline CDR1 is GTSNPN and CDR2 SVGIG (reference sequence). The trim removed 3 bases at V and 1 base at J, leaving 1 base unmatched. This CDR3 has 13 residues. In nucleotides, the CDR3 is TGTGCCTGGAGACAGGGGGGTAACTATGGCTACACCTTC. Its protein is CAWRQGGNYGYTF.

The chain carries TRBV30 and TRBJ2-1, with D perhaps matching TRBD2 (6 bases). Germline CDR1 and CDR2: GTSNPN and SVGIG (reference sequence). V was clipped by 8 bases and J by 3 bases, with 17 bases between them. This CDR3 spans 14 amino acids. CDR3 sequence: CARLSRGSYNEQFF. DNA for the CDR3: TGTGCCCGCCTGTCGCGGGGAAGCTACAATGAGCAGTTCTTC.

The J gene is TRBJ1-2, the V gene TRBV4-3, with a tentative D call TRBD1 (5 bases). V was pared by 0 bases and J by 2 bases, with 13 bases between. In germline, CDR1 is LGHNA, CDR2 YSLEER. This CDR3 is built from 16 residues. Here the CDR3 DNA reads TGCGCCAGCAGCCAAGATATTACGCGGACAAACTATGGCTACACCTTC. It codes for CASSQDITRTNYGYTF.

This chain connects TRBV11-2 to TRBJ2-1; TRBD2 matches 10 bases. Germline-derived CDR1 and CDR2 are SGHAT and FQNNGV. The CDR3 contains 14 residues. V dropped 5 bases and J dropped 13; count of bases not matched to a gene: 11. As DNA, the CDR3 is TGTGCCAGCAGCCCTAGTAGGAGCGGGGGGGTTCAGTTCTTC. As protein: CASSPSRSGGVQFF.

The V and J genes are TRBV15 and TRBJ1-2; weak D call: TRBD1 (6 bases). Trimming removed 1 base at V and 0 bases at J, with 12 bases between. Germline CDR1 is LNHNV and CDR2 is YYDKDF (reference sequence). The CDR3 is 16 residues long. The CDR3 coding sequence is TGTGCCACCAGCAGAGGACAGGTCTCAGCTAACTATGGCTACACCTTC. Encoded protein: CATSRGQVSANYGYTF. Full variable domain (outside the CDR3, taken from reference TRBV15 and TRBJ1-2): DAMVIQNPRYQVTQFGKPVTLSCSQTLNHNVMYWYQQKSSQAPKLLFHYYDKDFNNEADTPDNFQSRRPNTSFCFLDIRSPGLGDTAMYLCATSRGQVSANYGYTFGSGTRLTVV.

This clone was counted only a few times. The rearrangement uses TRBV5-1 and TRBJ2-5; D not certain. Trimming shortened V by 2 bases and J by 1 base, and 3 bases separated the two germline ends. The germline V gene has CDR1 SGHRS and CDR2 YFSETQ. The CDR3 has 12 amino acids. The CDR3 sequence is CASSFSQETQYF. For the CDR3, the DNA is TGCGCCAGCAGCTTTTCCCAAGAGACCCAGTACTTC. The whole variable domain, filled in from reference TRBV5-1 and TRBJ2-5, reads KAGVTQTPRYLIKTRGQQVTLSCSPISGHRSVSWYQQTPGQGLQFLFEYFSETQRNKGNFPGRFSGRQFSNSRSEMNVSTLELGDSALYLCASSFSQETQYFGPGTRLLVL.

The chain uses TRBV18 and TRBJ2-1; TRBD2 matches 10 bases. The CDR3 extends over 14 amino acids. The V segment lost 4 bases and the J segment 8 bases; nucleotides outside the gene matches: 5. Germline-derived CDR1 and CDR2 are KGHSH and LQKENI. The DNA for the CDR3 is TGTGCCAGCTCACGGGTTAGCGGGAGGCATGAGCAGTTCTTC. Protein product: CASSRVSGRHEQFF. Combining the CDR3 with reference TRBV18 and TRBJ2-1 gives the whole variable domain NAGVMQNPRHLVRRRGQEARLRCSPMKGHSHVYWYRQLPEEGLKFMVYLQKENIIDESGMPKERFSAEFPKEGPSILRIQQVVRGDSAAYFCASSRVSGRHEQFFGPGTRLTVL.